The clone carrying this TCR beta chain was found a few times. The data derive from a study of T-cell memory formation after mild COVID-19. TCRdb fed the 5' RACE reads into MiXCR, producing one record per CDR3 protein. Among approximately 400,000 distinct CDR3 sequences listed, 24% were seen once. Per germline, CDR1 SEHNR and CDR2 FQNEAQ (reference sequence). The ends were cut back, 5 bases at V and 6 bases at J, with 10 bases in the middle. This CDR3 contains 13 residues. This sequence was found in an adult woman who had mild COVID-19 (a few samples of this study predate the infection). Cell type and time point are not known. The chain combines TRBV7-9 with TRBJ2-2; no clear D gene. Sequencing input: PBMCs or a T cell subset sorted from them (not recorded which). The CDR3 region has the DNA TGTGCCAGCAGCGATCGATTGTCCGGGGAGCTGTTTTTT. Its translation is CASSDRLSGELFF.